A single sample is the source of the 18 T cell receptor beta chains below, sequenced in a study of OX40 agonist ivuxolimab in advanced cancers. Sequenced by immunoSEQ multiplex PCR; TCRdb stores in-frame clones only, minus some. The sample lists approximately 82,000 clones, approximately 82% seen once, with approximately 0.85% in the top ten. Sequences were derived from CD4+ or CD8+ T cells sorted from blood, sampled in a trial of the OX40 agonist ivuxolimab. All receptors derive from an adult with an advanced solid tumor such as melanoma, head and neck, liver or kidney cancer.

V gene TRBV6-5 combines with J gene TRBJ1-2, with 11 bases fitting TRBD1. CDR1 is MNHEY, CDR2 SVGAGI, per germline. This CDR3 has 14 amino acids. V lost 5 bases, J lost 7 bases, and 6 bases stayed unmatched. CDR3 DNA sequence: TGTGCCAGCAGTCAAACCGGGACAGGGGGTGGCTACACCTTC. Translating it yields CASSQTGTGGGYTF.

This rearrangement joins TRBV9 to TRBJ2-1; D is ambiguous. Germline V gene sequence: CDR1 SGDLS, CDR2 YYNGEE. The CDR3 extends over 15 amino acids. V was trimmed by 0 bases and J by 0 bases, leaving 7 bases between them. Written as DNA, the CDR3 is TGTGCCAGCAGCGTAGCGGCAGGCTCCTACAATGAGCAGTTCTTC. Its translation is CASSVAAGSYNEQFF.

The CDR3 spells CASSLFQGNTGELFF. CDR3 bases: TGCGCCAGCAGCTTGTTCCAGGGGAACACCGGGGAGCTGTTTTTT. The chain links TRBV5-1 to TRBJ2-2; D is perhaps TRBD1 (5 bases). The germline V and J ends were trimmed by 1 base and 1 base, with 8 bases remaining between them. Looked up from germline, CDR1 is SGHRS and CDR2 is YFSETQ. CDR3 length: 15 amino acids.

The gene calls are TRBV30 and TRBJ1-2; 7 bases fit TRBD1. Germline V gives CDR1 GTSNPN, CDR2 SVGIG (reference sequence). J gave up 8 bases and V 1 base, and 7 bases lay outside the gene matches. The CDR3 has 13 amino acids. CDR3 amino acids: CAWSGQGYDGYTF. CDR3 in DNA: TGTGCCTGGAGTGGACAGGGATACGACGGCTACACCTTC.

The rearrangement joins TRBV6-5 to TRBJ2-7; 8 nucleotides match TRBD1. V lost 2 bases to trimming and J lost 6 bases; unmatched junction nucleotides: 3. The CDR3 runs to 13 residues. Germline V CDR1 and CDR2: MNHEY, SVGAGI. This CDR3 is CASSYLDRAEQYF. For the CDR3, the DNA is TGTGCCAGCAGTTACCTGGACAGGGCCGAGCAGTACTTC.

This clone came up a few times. This chain uses TRBV5-5 with TRBJ1-2; D not certain. V was trimmed by 4 bases and J by 0 bases, leaving 13 bases between them. In germline, CDR1 is SGHKS, CDR2 YYEKEE (reference sequence). The CDR3 loop spans 15 amino acids. CDR3 region: CASSPDQRANYGYTF. CDR3 coding DNA: TGTGCCAGCAGCCCGGACCAACGGGCTAACTATGGCTACACCTTC. The full variable domain, with the rest looked up from reference TRBV5-5 and TRBJ1-2, is DAGVTQSPTHLIKTRGQQVTLRCSPISGHKSVSWYQQVLGQGPQFIFQYYEKEERGRGNFPDRFSARQFPNYSSELNVNALLLGDSALYLCASSPDQRANYGYTFGSGTRLTVV.

The sample holds one count of this clone. The chain couples TRBV18 to TRBJ1-2; D is uncertain. The CDR3 loop spans 15 amino acids. Looked up from germline, CDR1 is KGHSH and CDR2 is LQKENI. The V end lost 0 bases, the J end lost 0 bases, and 8 bases lay between the germline ends. In DNA, the CDR3 is TGTGCCAGCTCACCACCTTCACAGACTAACTATGGCTACACCTTC. This gives the protein CASSPPSQTNYGYTF.

This CDR3 reads CASSLVGYTF. CDR3 DNA: TGTGCCAGCAGTCTAGTTGGCTACACCTTC. The chain links TRBV6-5 to TRBJ1-2, with D uncertain. Germline CDR1 is MNHEY and CDR2 is SVGAGI. Deletions cut 5 bases from V and 7 bases from J, with 5 bases between. The CDR3 sequence is 10 residues long.

The chain has TRBV5-6 and TRBJ2-7, with TRBD1 matching 8 bases. Germline trimming cut 4 bases from V and 3 bases from J; bases unmatched to any gene: 3. CDR3 length: 13 residues. The germline gives CDR1 SGHDT, CDR2 YYEEEE. CDR3 sequence (DNA): TGTGCCAGCAGCCGGGACAGGTTCTACGAGCAGTACTTC. Amino acid sequence: CASSRDRFYEQYF.

This chain links TRBV7-3 with TRBJ2-1, with D uncertain. The CDR3 covers 12 residues. CDR1 and CDR2 from the germline V gene are SGHTA and FQGTGA. Trimming removed 5 bases from V and 5 bases from J, with 7 bases in between. The CDR3 reads CASSKTDNEQFF. CDR3 DNA: TGTGCCAGCAGCAAAACCGACAATGAGCAGTTCTTC. The full variable domain, with the rest looked up from reference TRBV7-3 and TRBJ2-1, is GAGVSQTPSNKVTEKGKYVELRCDPISGHTALYWYRQSLGQGPEFLIYFQGTGAADDSGLPNDRFFAVRPEGSVSTLKIQRTERGDSAVYLCASSKTDNEQFFGPGTRLTVL.

The genes are TRBV5-6 and TRBJ1-5; D is uncertain. V was clipped by 1 base and J by 2 bases, with 10 bases between them. The CDR3 sequence is 15 residues long. Germline V gene data show CDR1 as SGHDT and CDR2 as YYEEEE. CDR3 in amino acids: CASSLWGDGNQPQHF. CDR3 coding DNA: TGTGCCAGCAGCTTGTGGGGTGACGGCAATCAGCCCCAGCATTTT.

Concerning this clone itself: Additional DNA sequences in this sample encode the identical CDR3. The CDR3 nucleotides read TGTGCCTGGAGTTTGGGAAACACCATATATTTT. Translating it yields CAWSLGNTIYF. V and J are TRBV30 and TRBJ1-3; no firm D call. Per germline, CDR1 GTSNPN and CDR2 SVGIG (reference sequence). This CDR3 has 11 residues. Trimming left V 2 bases short and J 4 bases short, with 3 bases between.

The genes are TRBV4-1 and TRBJ2-3, with unresolved D. Trimming stripped 4 bases from V and 4 bases from J, with 27 bases between. This CDR3 has 19 amino acids. Germline values: CDR1 MGHRA, CDR2 YSYEKL. This chain's CDR3 is CASSPKVNRRYATPDTQYF. In DNA form, the CDR3 reads TGCGCCAGCAGCCCCAAGGTTAATCGACGGTACGCCACCCCAGATACGCAGTATTTT.

This clone was seen just once. The chain uses TRBV6-5 and TRBJ2-7, with 8 bases matching TRBD1. Germline CDR1 is MNHEY and CDR2 is SVGAGI. This CDR3 is built from 14 residues. After removal of 5 bases from V and 5 bases from J, the junction contained 8 bases not matched to a gene. CDR3 sequence reads: CASSGRDRSHEQYF. The CDR3 bases are TGTGCCAGCAGTGGCCGGGACAGGTCCCACGAGCAGTACTTC.

V usage is TRBV6-5 and J usage is TRBJ1-2; D gene unclear. CDR3 size: 12 residues. Looked up from germline, CDR1 is MNHEY and CDR2 is SVGAGI. V lost 6 bases to trimming and J lost 6 bases, with 11 bases between them. The CDR3 nucleotides read TGTGCCAGCAGGAGGGCGCCGGATGGCTACACCTTC. Translating gives CASRRAPDGYTF.

This clone occurred once. The chain combines TRBV18 with TRBJ1-2, with 8 nucleotides matching TRBD1. The CDR3 covers 15 residues. From germline, CDR1 is KGHSH and CDR2 LQKENI. The ends lost 6 bases at V and 0 bases at J; junction bases unmatched: 6. This CDR3 reads CASSPGTGSNYGYTF. The CDR3 DNA reads TGTGCCAGCTCTCCAGGGACAGGCTCTAACTATGGCTACACCTTC.

The chain employs TRBV2 and TRBJ2-6; D uncertain. Germline CDR1 is SNHLY and CDR2 is FYNNEI. The CDR3 contains 15 residues. V was trimmed by 2 bases and J by 4 bases, leaving 9 bases between them. CDR3 protein: CASSELGLGANVLTF. The DNA for the CDR3 is TGTGCCAGCAGTGAATTGGGGTTAGGGGCCAACGTCCTGACTTTC.

V is TRBV6-1 and J is TRBJ2-4; D is unclear. V shed 0 bases and J shed 2 bases, with 5 bases lying between them. CDR1 is MNHNS and CDR2 is SASEGT in the germline V gene. This CDR3 comprises 14 residues. The CDR3 nucleotides are TGTGCCAGCAGTGAAGCGGTACCCAAAAACATTCAGTACTTC. This codes for CASSEAVPKNIQYF.